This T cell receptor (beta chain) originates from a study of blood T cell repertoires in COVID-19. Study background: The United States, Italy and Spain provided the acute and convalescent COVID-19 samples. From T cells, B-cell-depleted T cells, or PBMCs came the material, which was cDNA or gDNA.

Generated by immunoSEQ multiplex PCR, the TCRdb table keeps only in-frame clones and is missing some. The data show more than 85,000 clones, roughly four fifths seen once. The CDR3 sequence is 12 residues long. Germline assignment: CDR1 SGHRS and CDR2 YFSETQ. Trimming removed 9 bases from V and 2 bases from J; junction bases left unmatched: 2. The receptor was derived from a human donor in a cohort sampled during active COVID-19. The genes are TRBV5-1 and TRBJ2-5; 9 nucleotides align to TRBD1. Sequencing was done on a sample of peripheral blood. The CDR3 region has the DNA TGCGCCACCGGGACAGGGCAAGAGACCCAGTACTTC. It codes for CATGTGQETQYF.